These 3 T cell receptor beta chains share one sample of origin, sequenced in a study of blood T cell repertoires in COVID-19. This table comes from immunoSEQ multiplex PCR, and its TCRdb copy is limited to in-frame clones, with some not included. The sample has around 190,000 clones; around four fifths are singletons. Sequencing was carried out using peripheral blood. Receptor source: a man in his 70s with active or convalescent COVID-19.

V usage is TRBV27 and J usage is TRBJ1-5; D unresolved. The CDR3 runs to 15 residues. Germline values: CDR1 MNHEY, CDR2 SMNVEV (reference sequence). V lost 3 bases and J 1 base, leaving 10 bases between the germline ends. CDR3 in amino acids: CASSFNTVSNQPQHF. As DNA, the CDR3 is TGTGCCAGCAGTTTTAATACAGTGAGCAATCAGCCCCAGCATTTT.

The CDR3 reads CASSNAGATFGEQYF. Here the CDR3 DNA reads TGTGCCAGCAGTAACGCAGGGGCGACCTTCGGCGAGCAGTACTTC. J is TRBJ2-7 and V is TRBV6-5, with D possibly TRBD1 on 6 matching bases. Per germline, CDR1 MNHEY and CDR2 SVGAGI. V was trimmed by 5 bases and J by 6 bases, leaving 20 bases between them. The CDR3 sequence is 15 residues long.

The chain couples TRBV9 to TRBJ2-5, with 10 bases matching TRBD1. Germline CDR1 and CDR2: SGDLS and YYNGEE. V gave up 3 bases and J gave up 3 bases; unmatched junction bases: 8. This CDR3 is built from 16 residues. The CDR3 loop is CASSGQGAIREETQYF. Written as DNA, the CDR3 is TGTGCCAGCAGCGGACAGGGGGCGATTCGGGAAGAGACCCAGTACTTC.